The present TCR beta chain was sequenced within a study of cytomegalovirus exposure and HLA in healthy donors. Data came from immunoSEQ multiplex PCR; TCRdb stores just in-frame clones and leaves some out. The sample records about 200,000 clones, 86% being singletons. Only one count was recorded for this clone. Its antigen remains unknown. The germline CDR1 and CDR2 sequences are MNHNS and SASEGT. This CDR3 is built from 14 residues. Trimming removed 6 bases at V and 2 bases at J, with 11 bases between. Study observations and caveats: The investigators catalogued under 200 TCR beta chains as cytomegalovirus-associated. High sensitivity and specificity were reportedly achieved when the classifier diagnosed cytomegalovirus status.

V usage is TRBV6-1 and J usage is TRBJ1-5; TRBD1 might be the D (6 bases). The sequence came from a young woman in good health and CMV-seronegative. Sequencing used PBMCs. The CDR3: CASSVQGRNQPQHF. CDR3 in DNA: TGTGCCAGCAGCGTACAGGGTCGCAATCAGCCCCAGCATTTT.